These 24 T cell receptor beta chains share one sample of origin, sequenced in a study of T-cell memory formation after mild COVID-19. TCRdb reprocessed the 5' RACE reads with MiXCR, giving one entry per CDR3 protein. The sample consists of over 150,000 distinct CDR3 sequences, about a fifth of them appearing once. Sequencing was performed on PBMCs or a T cell subset sorted from them (not recorded which). These receptors came from an adult woman who had mild COVID-19 (a few samples of this study predate the infection). Cell type and time point are not known.

The chain recombines TRBV4-2 with TRBJ2-7, with 10 positions matching TRBD1. Germline CDR1 reads LGHNA; CDR2 reads YNFKEQ. The CDR3 sequence is 15 residues long. The J segment lost 4 bases and the V segment lost 0 bases, leaving 3 bases of the junction unmatched. Written as DNA, the CDR3 is TGTGCCAGCAGCCAAGAGCGACAGGGGGCGTACGAGCAGTACTTC. Translated, it gives CASSQERQGAYEQYF.

Written as DNA, the CDR3 is TGTGCCAGCAGCTTAGAAGTTCAACCCTACGAGCAGTACTTC. Translated: CASSLEVQPYEQYF. The rearrangement links TRBV6-2 or TRBV6-3 to TRBJ2-7; D not resolved. CDR1 and CDR2 (germline): MNHEY, SVGEGT. Trimming cost V 6 bases and J 2 bases, with 14 bases left between them. The CDR3 contains 14 residues.

The chain carries TRBV29-1 and TRBJ2-2; maybe TRBD1 (7 bases). This CDR3 spans 16 amino acids. The germline V and J ends were trimmed by 5 bases and 5 bases, with 21 bases remaining between them. Germline V gene sequence: CDR1 SQVTM, CDR2 ANQGSEA. The CDR3 coding sequence is TGCAGCGTTAAAGGTGGGAGACAGGGAGGAACCGGGGAGCTGTTTTTT. Translating it yields CSVKGGRQGGTGELFF.

This clonotype was found a few times. The chain is built from TRBV21-1 and TRBJ2-2. TRBV21-1 is recorded as a pseudogene. The CDR3 runs 12 residues. CDR3 residues: CASSKWDGELFF. CDR3 DNA sequence: TGTGCCAGCAGCAAATGGGACGGGGAGCTGTTTTTT.

This clonotype was observed a handful of times. V usage is TRBV4-3 and J usage is TRBJ2-3, with 8 bases lining up with TRBD1. Germline assignment: CDR1 LGHNA and CDR2 YSLEER. Trimming at V came to 3 bases and at J to 4 bases, leaving 9 bases not matched to a gene. The length of the CDR3 is 16 residues. Here the CDR3 DNA reads TGCGCCAGCAGCCAGAAGGACAGGGAAGGCCCAGATACGCAGTATTTT. This gives the protein CASSQKDREGPDTQYF.

The chain couples TRBV4-3 to TRBJ2-2; D not resolved. V gave up 1 base and J gave up 2 bases, with 11 bases separating them. Germline values: CDR1 LGHNA, CDR2 YSLEER. The CDR3 totals 16 residues. The DNA of the CDR3 is TGCGCCAGCAGCCAAGCTACCTTCAGTAACACCGGGGAGCTGTTTTTT. Protein product: CASSQATFSNTGELFF.

The chain recombines TRBV27 with TRBJ1-5, with 8 bases aligning to TRBD1. This CDR3 is 14 amino acids long. V trimming: 4 bases; J trimming: 13 bases; junction bases outside the gene matches: 12. The germline V gene encodes CDR1 MNHEY and CDR2 SMNVEV (reference sequence). This chain's CDR3 is CASSSTDRVGYQHF. The CDR3 region has the DNA TGTGCCAGCAGTTCCACGGACAGGGTAGGGTATCAGCATTTT.

In its sample, this clonotype was seen many times. The chain carries TRBV5-1 and TRBJ2-2, with 8 bases fitting TRBD1. Germline V lookup: CDR1 SGHRS, CDR2 YFSETQ. V shed 4 bases and J 6 bases; nucleotides not matched to a gene: 11. This CDR3 is 16 amino acids long. The CDR3 region has the DNA TGCGCCAGCAGCCAAAAGGGACAGGAGGCCGCCGGGGAGCTGTTTTTT. Translated: CASSQKGQEAAGELFF.

Only a few counts were recorded for this clonotype. V usage is TRBV3-1 and J usage is TRBJ2-3, with 8 positions matching TRBD1. The CDR3 has 16 residues. V was pared by 0 bases and J by 1 base, with 3 bases of the junction left unmatched. Germline loops: CDR1 LGHDT, CDR2 YNNKEL (reference sequence). CDR3 nucleotide sequence: TGTGCCAGCAGCCAAGATGAGACAGGGGGCACAGATACGCAGTATTTT. Protein: CASSQDETGGTDTQYF.

This sequence joins TRBV7-2 and TRBJ2-3; TRBD2 aligns across 12 bases. CDR3 length: 18 amino acids. Trimming removed 6 bases from V and 2 bases from J; junction bases left unmatched: 12. In germline, CDR1 is SGHTA, CDR2 FQGNSA. The CDR3 coding sequence is TGTGCCAGCAGTCTCAAGCAACTAGCGGGGGGTTACACAGATACGCAGTATTTT. Protein: CASSLKQLAGGYTDTQYF.

The chain is built from TRBV24-1 and TRBJ2-5; D is unclear. CDR3 size: 12 residues. V lost 1 base and J 5 bases, leaving 4 bases between the germline ends. Germline V gene sequence: CDR1 KGHDR, CDR2 SFDVKD. CDR3 loop: CATSDFRETQYF. In DNA, the CDR3 is TGTGCCACCAGTGATTTCCGGGAGACCCAGTACTTC.

This clonotype occurred a few times. This chain joins TRBV27 and TRBJ1-2, with TRBD1 as a possible D gene (5 bases). The germline gives CDR1 MNHEY, CDR2 SMNVEV (reference sequence). V lost 8 bases, J lost 4 bases, and 8 bases lay in between. The CDR3 totals 11 residues. The CDR3 protein is CASGGIYGYTF. The DNA for the CDR3 is TGTGCCAGCGGGGGGATCTATGGCTACACCTTC.

This clonotype has a count of ten or more. The V call is TRBV7-9, the J call TRBJ1-5; D is unclear. V was trimmed by 0 bases and J by 1 base, leaving 4 bases between them. This CDR3 has 14 residues. Germline values: CDR1 SEHNR, CDR2 FQNEAQ (reference sequence). Here the CDR3 reads CASSLAGSNQPQHF. The DNA for the CDR3 is TGTGCCAGCAGCTTAGCAGGGAGCAATCAGCCCCAGCATTTT.

The rearrangement links TRBV6-6 to TRBJ2-3; 8 bases map to TRBD2. The length of the CDR3 is 13 residues. Germline V gene data show CDR1 as MNHNY and CDR2 as SVGAGI (reference sequence). With 5 bases clipped from V and 4 bases from J, the junction kept 2 bases outside the gene matches. CDR3 sequence reads: CASSGLAADTQYF. The CDR3, as DNA: TGTGCCAGCAGTGGACTAGCTGCAGATACGCAGTATTTT.

This clonotype was observed a few times. V is TRBV6-6 and J is TRBJ1-5; 7 bases agree with TRBD1. The V gene end was trimmed by 7 bases and the J gene end by 7 bases; junction bases not matched to a gene: 7. Germline V gene lookup returns CDR1 MNHNY and CDR2 SVGAGI (reference sequence). CDR3 length equals 13 residues. The CDR3 coding sequence is TGTGCCAGCACCTCAGGGGGGGGGCAGCCCCAGCATTTT. Translation: CASTSGGGQPQHF.

The chain combines TRBV7-2 with TRBJ2-5, with D perhaps TRBD1 or TRBD2 (5 bases each). The V gene lost 8 bases and the J gene lost 5 bases, with 24 bases spanning the gap. The CDR3 runs to 16 residues. CDR1 SGHTA and CDR2 FQGNSA come from the germline V gene. The CDR3 DNA follows: TGTGCCAGCCAGCAGGGAGCGGTCCTCGGCCTGGAGACCCAGTACTTC. Protein product: CASQQGAVLGLETQYF. Filled out from reference TRBV7-2 and TRBJ2-5, the complete variable domain reads GAGVSQSPSNKVTEKGKDVELRCDPISGHTALYWYRQSLGQGLEFLIYFQGNSAPDKSGLPSDRFSAERTGGSVSTLTIQRTQQEDSAVYLCASQQGAVLGLETQYFGPGTRLLVL.

This chain uses TRBV7-8 with TRBJ1-1; no clear D. This CDR3 is built from 14 residues. Trimming cost V 5 bases and J 5 bases, with 15 bases left between them. Germline V gene data show CDR1 as SGHVS and CDR2 as FQNEAQ. CDR3 nucleotides: TGTGCCAGCAGCCCTAACTCCCTGGGGACTGAAGCTTTCTTT. Translated, it gives CASSPNSLGTEAFF. The variable domain in full, completed from reference TRBV7-8 and TRBJ1-1, reads GAGVSQSPRYKVAKRGQDVALRCDPISGHVSLFWYQQALGQGPEFLTYFQNEAQLDKSGLPSDRFFAERPEGSVSTLKIQRTQQEDSAVYLCASSPNSLGTEAFFGQGTRLTVV.

V usage is TRBV21-1 and J usage is TRBJ2-2; the table calls TRBD1, which could not be checked here. TRBV21-1 counts as a pseudogene. CDR3 length: 17 amino acids. The CDR3 is CASSKVLGQKTTGELFF. The CDR3 DNA sequence: TGTGCCAGCAGCAAAGTTTTGGGACAGAAAACAACCGGGGAGCTGTTTTTT.

V and J are TRBV27 and TRBJ2-1; 11 positions match TRBD2. This CDR3 spans 16 amino acids. Unmatched junction bases numbered 7, after V lost 5 bases and J lost 4 bases. Germline V gene lookup returns CDR1 MNHEY and CDR2 SMNVEV (reference sequence). The CDR3 sequence is CASSPLIAGGYNEQFF. CDR3 nucleotides: TGTGCCAGCAGTCCGCTAATAGCGGGAGGGTACAATGAGCAGTTCTTC.

The genes are TRBV7-2 and TRBJ1-5; D unresolved. The CDR3 totals 13 residues. The germline V gene encodes CDR1 SGHTA and CDR2 FQGNSA. Trimming removed 2 bases from V and 4 bases from J, with 6 bases in between. CDR3 coding DNA: TGTGCCAGCAGCTTACAAAAAAATCAGCCCCAGCATTTT. Translating it yields CASSLQKNQPQHF.

The V and J genes are TRBV7-9 and TRBJ2-1; the match to TRBD2 covers 10 bases. V lost 5 bases and J lost 5; bases outside the gene matches: 12. This CDR3 spans 17 amino acids. The germline V gene encodes CDR1 SEHNR and CDR2 FQNEAQ (reference sequence). CDR3 DNA: TGTGCCAGCAGCAACATGGGGGGACTAGCGCCAGACAATGAGCAGTTCTTC. Its protein is CASSNMGGLAPDNEQFF.

This clonotype came up a few times. The chain combines TRBV6-5 with TRBJ2-1; a weak D match, TRBD2 (5 bases). From germline, CDR1 is MNHEY and CDR2 SVGAGI. V was clipped by 5 bases and J by 3 bases, with 17 bases between them. This CDR3 is 16 amino acids long. CDR3 loop: CASSDWRVQSYNEQFF. The CDR3 DNA follows: TGTGCCAGCAGTGACTGGCGGGTGCAGAGCTACAATGAGCAGTTCTTC.

Only one count was recorded for this clonotype. This chain uses TRBV30 with TRBJ2-1; D is unclear. Germline values: CDR1 GTSNPN, CDR2 SVGIG (reference sequence). CDR3 size: 11 residues. The V and J ends lost 1 base and 13 bases respectively, with 11 bases between them. The CDR3 DNA reads TGTGCCTGGAGTGATTGGCAGTACCAGTTCTTC. Translated, it gives CAWSDWQYQFF.

This clonotype has only a few counts. The chain has TRBV20-1 and TRBJ2-1; 8 bases map to TRBD2. The germline V gene encodes CDR1 DFQATT and CDR2 SNEGSKA (reference sequence). The ends lost 0 bases at V and 4 bases at J; junction bases unmatched: 5. This CDR3 is 15 amino acids long. This CDR3 reads CSARDAGLEYNEQFF. The CDR3 DNA reads as TGCAGTGCTAGAGACGCGGGACTAGAGTACAATGAGCAGTTCTTC.